This T cell receptor (beta chain) was identified during a study of blood T cell repertoires in COVID-19. Turning to the study itself: Acute and convalescent COVID-19 samples came from the United States, Italy and Spain. The cDNA or gDNA used as material had been derived from T cells, B-cell-depleted T cells, or PBMCs.

As processed by the authors: Amplifying reference gene primers gave estimates of nucleated cell counts. The repertoire was sequenced with immunoSEQ multiplex PCR; TCRdb's copy has only in-frame clones and lacks some. That table is the source of V, J and clone size, and D and trimming were worked out from the DNA. The sample includes more than 95,000 clones, 80% to 90% of them seen just once. CDR3 length equals 14 residues. Trimming removed 10 bases from V and 0 bases from J, with 15 bases in between. In germline, CDR1 is LNHDA, CDR2 SQIVND (reference sequence). The gene calls are TRBV19 and TRBJ1-2; possible D gene TRBD1, 6 bases. The sample was peripheral blood. The TCR comes from a man older than 75 with active or convalescent COVID-19. Here the CDR3 DNA reads TGTGCCACTATGGACAGATCTTCTAACTATGGCTACACCTTC. Protein product: CATMDRSSNYGYTF.